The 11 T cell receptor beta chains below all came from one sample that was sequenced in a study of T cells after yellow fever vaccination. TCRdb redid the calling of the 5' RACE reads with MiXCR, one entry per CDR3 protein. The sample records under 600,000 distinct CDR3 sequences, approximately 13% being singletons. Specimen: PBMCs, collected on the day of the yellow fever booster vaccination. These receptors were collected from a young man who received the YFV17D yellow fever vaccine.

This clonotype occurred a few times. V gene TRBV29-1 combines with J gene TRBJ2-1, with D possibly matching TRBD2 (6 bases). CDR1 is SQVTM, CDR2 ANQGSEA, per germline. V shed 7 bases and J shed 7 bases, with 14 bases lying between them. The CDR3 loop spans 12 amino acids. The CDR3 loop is CSETTGVNEQFF. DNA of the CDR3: TGCAGCGAAACCACGGGAGTTAATGAGCAGTTCTTC.

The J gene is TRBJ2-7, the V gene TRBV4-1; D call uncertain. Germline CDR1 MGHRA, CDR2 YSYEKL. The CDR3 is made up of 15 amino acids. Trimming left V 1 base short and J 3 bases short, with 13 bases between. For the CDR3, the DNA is TGCGCCAGCAGCCAAGGACCGGGCCTGAGCTACGAGCAGTACTTC. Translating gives CASSQGPGLSYEQYF.

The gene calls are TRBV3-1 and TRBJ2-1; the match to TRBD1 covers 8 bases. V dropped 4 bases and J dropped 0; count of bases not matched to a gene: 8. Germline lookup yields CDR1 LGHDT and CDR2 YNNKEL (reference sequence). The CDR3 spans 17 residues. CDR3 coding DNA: TGTGCCAGCAGCCCCGGACAGGGTGTTAGCTCCTACAATGAGCAGTTCTTC. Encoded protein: CASSPGQGVSSYNEQFF.

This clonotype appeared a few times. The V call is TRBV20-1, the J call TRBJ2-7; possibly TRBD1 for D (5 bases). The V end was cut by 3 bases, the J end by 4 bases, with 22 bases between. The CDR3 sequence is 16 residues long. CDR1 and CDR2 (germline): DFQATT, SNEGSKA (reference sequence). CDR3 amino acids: CSARVPGRQGRYEQYF. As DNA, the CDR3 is TGCAGTGCTAGGGTGCCCGGCAGGCAGGGAAGGTACGAGCAGTACTTC.

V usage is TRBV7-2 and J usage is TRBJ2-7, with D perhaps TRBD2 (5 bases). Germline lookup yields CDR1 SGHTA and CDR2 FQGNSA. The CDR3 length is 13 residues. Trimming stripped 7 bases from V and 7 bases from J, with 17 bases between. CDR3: CASNGIGFSEQYF. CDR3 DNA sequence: TGTGCCAGCAACGGGATAGGGTTTAGTGAGCAGTACTTC.

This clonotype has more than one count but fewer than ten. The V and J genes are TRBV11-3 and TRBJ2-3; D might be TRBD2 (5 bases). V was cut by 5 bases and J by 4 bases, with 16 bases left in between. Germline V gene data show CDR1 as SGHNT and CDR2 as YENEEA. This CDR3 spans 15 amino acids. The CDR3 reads CASSRSWRTADTQYF. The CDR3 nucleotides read TGTGCCAGCAGCCGCTCGTGGAGGACGGCAGATACGCAGTATTTT.

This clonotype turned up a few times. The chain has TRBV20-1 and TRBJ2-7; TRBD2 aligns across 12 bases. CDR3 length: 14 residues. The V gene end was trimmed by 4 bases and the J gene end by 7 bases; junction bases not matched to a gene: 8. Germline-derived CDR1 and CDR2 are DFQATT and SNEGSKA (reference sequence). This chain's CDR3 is CSAKPGLAGSEQYF. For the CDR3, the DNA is TGCAGTGCTAAACCGGGACTAGCGGGTAGTGAGCAGTACTTC.

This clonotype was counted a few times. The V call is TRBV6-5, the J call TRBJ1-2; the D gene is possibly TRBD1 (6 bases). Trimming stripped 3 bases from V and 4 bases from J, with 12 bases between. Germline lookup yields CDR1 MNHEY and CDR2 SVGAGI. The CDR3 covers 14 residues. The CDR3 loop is CASSYGGAGYGYTF. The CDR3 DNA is TGTGCCAGCAGTTATGGGGGGGCTGGCTATGGCTACACCTTC.

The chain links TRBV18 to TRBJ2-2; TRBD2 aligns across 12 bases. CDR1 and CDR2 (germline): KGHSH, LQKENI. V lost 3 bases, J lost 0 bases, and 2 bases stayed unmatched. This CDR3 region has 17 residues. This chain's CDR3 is CASSPGLAGTNTGELFF. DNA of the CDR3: TGTGCCAGCTCACCCGGACTAGCGGGAACGAACACCGGGGAGCTGTTTTTT. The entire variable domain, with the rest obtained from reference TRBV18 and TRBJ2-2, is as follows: NAGVMQNPRHLVRRRGQEARLRCSPMKGHSHVYWYRQLPEEGLKFMVYLQKENIIDESGMPKERFSAEFPKEGPSILRIQQVVRGDSAAYFCASSPGLAGTNTGELFFGEGSRLTVL.

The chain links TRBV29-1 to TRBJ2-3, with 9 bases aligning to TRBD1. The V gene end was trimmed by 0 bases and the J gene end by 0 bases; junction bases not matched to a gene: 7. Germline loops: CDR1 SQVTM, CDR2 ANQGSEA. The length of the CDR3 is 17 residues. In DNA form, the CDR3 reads TGCAGCGTTGAAGACCTTGCCGGGACAGGGAGCACAGATACGCAGTATTTT. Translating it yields CSVEDLAGTGSTDTQYF.

In DNA form, the CDR3 reads TGTGCCAGCAGCGTAGGCCCAGCGCGCACCGGGGAGCTGTTTTTT. The encoded protein is CASSVGPARTGELFF. This rearrangement joins TRBV9 to TRBJ2-2; D is unclear. V lost 0 bases to trimming and J lost 4 bases, with 10 bases between them. The CDR3 is 15 residues long. Looked up from germline, CDR1 is SGDLS and CDR2 is YYNGEE.